This TCR beta chain stems from a study of T cell changes during pregnancy in multiple sclerosis (dated 2019 in TCRdb). For the study in its entirety: In women with multiple sclerosis, the researchers looked at how the T cell repertoire shifted as pregnancy progressed.

Library creation used the immunoSEQ multiplex PCR assay. Here the immuneACCESS table is served through TCRdb, limited to in-frame sequences with V and J called. Missing clones are a known gap in these copies; in checked studies unresolved V genes cover under half, and the rest lacks a known reason. This sample holds approximately 71,000 clones; more than 90% were observed only once. Of the sample, just under 2% falls within the top ten clones. In the case of this clone: Its target antigen remains unknown. Per-nucleotide qualities are absent, and no much larger clonotype sits a single base away.

At the junction V is shortened by 3 bases and J by 5 bases; bases outside the gene matches: 5. The germline V gene (reference sequence) supplies CDR1 SEHNR and CDR2 FQNEAQ. The CDR3 contains 15 residues, cysteine and phenylalanine counted. Only the CDR3 DNA is retained, 45 bases long and in frame from the first base. This clonotype was obtained from a female donor with multiple sclerosis, enrolled in a pregnancy study. The sequence links TRBV7-9 to TRBJ2-1; TRBD1 agrees with 9 junctional bases. Here the sequenced sample was peripheral blood, taken in the second trimester of pregnancy. The CDR3 protein sequence reads: CASSLTGGGDNEQFF. The DNA is TGTGCCAGCAGCTTGACAGGGGGAGGAGACAATGAGCAGTTCTTC.